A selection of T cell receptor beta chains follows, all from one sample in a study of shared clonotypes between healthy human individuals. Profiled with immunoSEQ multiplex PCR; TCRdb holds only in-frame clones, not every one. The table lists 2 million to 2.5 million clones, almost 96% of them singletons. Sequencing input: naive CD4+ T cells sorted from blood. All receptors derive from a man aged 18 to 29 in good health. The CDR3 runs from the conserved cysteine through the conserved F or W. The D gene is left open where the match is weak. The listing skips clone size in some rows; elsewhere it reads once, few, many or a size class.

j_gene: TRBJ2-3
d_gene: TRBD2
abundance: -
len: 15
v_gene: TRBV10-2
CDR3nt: TGCGCCAGCAGTGAGGGCCGGGGGGGCACAGATACGCAGTATTTT
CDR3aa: CASSEGRGGTDTQYF

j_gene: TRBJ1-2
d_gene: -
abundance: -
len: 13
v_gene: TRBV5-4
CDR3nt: TGTGCCAGCAGCCCCCAGGGGACCTATGGCTACACCTTC
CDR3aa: CASSPQGTYGYTF

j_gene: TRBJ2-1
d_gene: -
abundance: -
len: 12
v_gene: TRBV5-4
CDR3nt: TGTGCCAGCAGCGAACTAGACTATGAGCAGTTCTTC
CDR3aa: CASSELDYEQFF

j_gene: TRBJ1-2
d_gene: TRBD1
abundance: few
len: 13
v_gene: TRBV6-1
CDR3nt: TGTGCCAGCAGTGACAGGGACAGGGATGGCTACACCTTC
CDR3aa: CASSDRDRDGYTF

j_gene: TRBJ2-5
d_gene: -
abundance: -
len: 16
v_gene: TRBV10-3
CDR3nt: TGTGCCATCAGTGAAGGCGCGGCAGGGCGGGCGGAGACCCAGTACTTC
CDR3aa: CAISEGAAGRAETQYF

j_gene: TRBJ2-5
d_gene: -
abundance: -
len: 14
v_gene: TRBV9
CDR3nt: TGTGCCAGCAGCGTAGGGATAGCGGAAGAGACCCAGTACTTC
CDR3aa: CASSVGIAEETQYF

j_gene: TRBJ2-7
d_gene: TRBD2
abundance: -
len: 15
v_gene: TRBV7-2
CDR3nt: TGTGCCAGCAGCTTGGTGACTAGCGGGAGCTACGAGCAGTACTTC
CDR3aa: CASSLVTSGSYEQYF

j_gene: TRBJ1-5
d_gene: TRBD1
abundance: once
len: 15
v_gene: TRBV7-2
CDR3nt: TGTGCCAGCAGCTTAGGTCCTTGGACAGGGGCACCCCAGCATTTT
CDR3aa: CASSLGPWTGAPQHF

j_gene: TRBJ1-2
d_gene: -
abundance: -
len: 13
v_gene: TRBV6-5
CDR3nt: TGTGCCAGCAGTTACTCCATTAACTATGGCTACACCTTC
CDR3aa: CASSYSINYGYTF

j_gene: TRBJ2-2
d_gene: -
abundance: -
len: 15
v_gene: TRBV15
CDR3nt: TGTGCCACCAGCAGGGGGACCGGGGACACCGGGGAGCTGTTTTTT
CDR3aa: CATSRGTGDTGELFF

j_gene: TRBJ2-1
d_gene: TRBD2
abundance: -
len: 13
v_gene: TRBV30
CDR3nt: TGTGCCTGGAGCCACTGGCGGGAGGGCCTCCGTTTCTTC
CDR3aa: CAWSHWREGLRFF

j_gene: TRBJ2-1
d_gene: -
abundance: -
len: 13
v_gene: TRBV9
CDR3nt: TGTGCCAGCAGCGTAGACCGAAACAATGAGCAGTTCTTC
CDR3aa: CASSVDRNNEQFF

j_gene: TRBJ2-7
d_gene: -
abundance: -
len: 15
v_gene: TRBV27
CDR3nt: TGTGCCAGCAGTCCCCAGGGTAGGGGATCCTACGAGCAGTACTTC
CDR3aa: CASSPQGRGSYEQYF

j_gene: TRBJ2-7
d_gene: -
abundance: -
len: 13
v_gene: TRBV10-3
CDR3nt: TGTGCCACTTATAGCGGTGCGCTCTACGAGCAGTACTTC
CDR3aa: CATYSGALYEQYF

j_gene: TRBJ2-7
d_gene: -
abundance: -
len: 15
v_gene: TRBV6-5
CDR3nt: TGTGCCAGCAGTCGCCGGGGGGCCCTCTCCTACGAGCAGTACTTC
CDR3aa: CASSRRGALSYEQYF

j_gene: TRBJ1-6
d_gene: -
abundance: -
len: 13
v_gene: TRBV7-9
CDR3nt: TGTGCCAGCGGGTCGCAGGGACGGTCACCCCTCCACTTT
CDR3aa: CASGSQGRSPLHF

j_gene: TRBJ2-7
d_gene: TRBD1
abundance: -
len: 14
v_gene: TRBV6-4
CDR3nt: TGTGCCAGCAGCCCAGGGGGAAGCTCCTACGAGCAGTACTTC
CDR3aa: CASSPGGSSYEQYF

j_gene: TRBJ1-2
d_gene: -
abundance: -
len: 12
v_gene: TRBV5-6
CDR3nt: TGTGCCAGCAGTCAGGGACTTGGCGGCTACACCTTC
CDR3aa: CASSQGLGGYTF

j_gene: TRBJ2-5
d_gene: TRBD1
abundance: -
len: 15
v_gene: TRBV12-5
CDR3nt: TGTGCTAGTGGTTTGCCCGGACAGGGAATGGAGACCCAGTACTTC
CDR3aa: CASGLPGQGMETQYF

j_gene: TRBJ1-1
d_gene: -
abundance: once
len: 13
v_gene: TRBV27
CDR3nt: TGTGCCAGCAGTTTCGAATTCGACACTGAAGCTTTCTTT
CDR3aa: CASSFEFDTEAFF

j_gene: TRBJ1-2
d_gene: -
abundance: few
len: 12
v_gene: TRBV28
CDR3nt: TGTGCCAGCAGTCCAGGAAACTATGGCTACACCTTC
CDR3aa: CASSPGNYGYTF

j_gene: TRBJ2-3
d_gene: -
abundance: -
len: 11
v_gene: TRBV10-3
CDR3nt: TGTGCCATCAGGTGGGCAGATACGCAGTATTTT
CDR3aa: CAIRWADTQYF

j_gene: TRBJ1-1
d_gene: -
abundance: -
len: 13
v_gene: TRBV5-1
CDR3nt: TGCGCCAGCAGCTTAGGGGGGGACACTGAAGCTTTCTTT
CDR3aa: CASSLGGDTEAFF

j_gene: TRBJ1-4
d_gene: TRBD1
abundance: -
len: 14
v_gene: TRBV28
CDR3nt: TGTGCCAGCAGCCTGACAGGGATTAATGAAAAACTGTTTTTT
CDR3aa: CASSLTGINEKLFF

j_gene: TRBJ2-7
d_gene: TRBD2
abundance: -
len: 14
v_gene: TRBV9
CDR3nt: TGTGCCAGCAGCGTAGATCAGCGGGGGTACGAGCAGTACTTC
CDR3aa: CASSVDQRGYEQYF

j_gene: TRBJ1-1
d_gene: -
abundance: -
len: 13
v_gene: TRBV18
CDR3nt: TGTGCCAGCTCACCATCCGGGGTCTTTGGAGCTTTCTTT
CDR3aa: CASSPSGVFGAFF